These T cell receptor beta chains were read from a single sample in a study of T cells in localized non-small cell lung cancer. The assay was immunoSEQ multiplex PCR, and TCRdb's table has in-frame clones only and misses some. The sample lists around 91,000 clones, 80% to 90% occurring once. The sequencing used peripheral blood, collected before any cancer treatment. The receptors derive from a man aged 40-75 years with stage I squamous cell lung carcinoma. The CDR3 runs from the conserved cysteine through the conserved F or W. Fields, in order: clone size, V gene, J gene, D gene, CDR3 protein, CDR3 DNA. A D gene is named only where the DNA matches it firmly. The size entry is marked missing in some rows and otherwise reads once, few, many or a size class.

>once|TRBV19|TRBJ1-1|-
CASSLWVAGRTEAFF
TGTGCCAGTAGTTTGTGGGTGGCGGGGCGCACTGAAGCTTTCTTT
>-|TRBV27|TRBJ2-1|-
CASSPRRGPYNEQFF
TGTGCCAGCAGTCCTCGTAGGGGTCCTTACAATGAGCAGTTCTTC
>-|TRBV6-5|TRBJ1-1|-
CASSYSRPSTEAFF
TGTGCCAGCAGTTACAGCCGACCGAGCACTGAAGCTTTCTTT
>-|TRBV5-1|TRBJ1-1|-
CASSLGTTNTEAFF
TGCGCCAGCAGCTTGGGGACAACGAACACTGAAGCTTTCTTT
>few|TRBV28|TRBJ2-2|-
CASRRTGTQNTGELFF
TGTGCCAGCAGGAGGACCGGGACCCAGAACACCGGGGAGCTGTTTTTT
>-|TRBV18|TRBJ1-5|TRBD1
CASSSGTGGGQPQHF
TGTGCCAGCTCATCCGGGACAGGGGGCGGTCAGCCCCAGCATTTT
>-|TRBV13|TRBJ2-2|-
CASSFEPYNTGELFF
TGTGCCAGCAGCTTCGAGCCATATAACACCGGGGAGCTGTTTTTT
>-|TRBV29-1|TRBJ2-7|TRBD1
CSVVGGTGADEQYF
TGCAGCGTGGTCGGGGGGACAGGGGCTGACGAGCAGTACTTC
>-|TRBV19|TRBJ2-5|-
CASSTRAVTYGKETQYF
TGTGCCAGTAGTACCCGGGCGGTAACATATGGAAAAGAGACCCAGTACTTC
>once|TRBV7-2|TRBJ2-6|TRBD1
CASSSGQGRTGANVLTF
TGTGCCAGCAGCTCTGGACAGGGACGCACTGGGGCCAACGTCCTGACTTTC
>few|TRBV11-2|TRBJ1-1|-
CASSLVGSMNTEAFF
TGTGCCAGCAGCTTAGTCGGAAGTATGAACACTGAAGCTTTCTTT
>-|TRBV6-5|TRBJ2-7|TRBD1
CASSYGGQGTYEQYF
TGTGCCAGCAGTTACGGTGGACAGGGTACCTACGAGCAGTACTTC
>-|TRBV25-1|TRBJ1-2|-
CASSPGHGLYTF
TGTGCCAGCTCCCCGGGACACGGACTTTACACCTTC
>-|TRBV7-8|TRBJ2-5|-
CASSLGNPDIRRETQYF
TGTGCCAGCAGCTTAGGAAACCCGGACATTCGACGGGAGACCCAGTACTTC
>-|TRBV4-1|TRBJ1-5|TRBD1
CASSQLPGGANPFTDQPQHF
TGCGCCAGCAGCCAGTTGCCAGGGGGCGCAAACCCCTTCACCGATCAGCCCCAGCATTTT
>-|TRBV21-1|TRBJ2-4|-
CASSKGREPKNIQYF
TGTGCCAGCAGCAAAGGGAGGGAACCCAAAAACATTCAGTACTTC
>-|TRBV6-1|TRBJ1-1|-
CASRGAWGSSTEAFF
TGTGCCAGCCGGGGGGCGTGGGGCAGTTCCACTGAAGCTTTCTTT
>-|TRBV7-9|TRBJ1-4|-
CASSLREMDEKLFF
TGTGCCAGCAGTCTCAGGGAGATGGATGAAAAACTGTTTTTT
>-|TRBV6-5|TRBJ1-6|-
CASSYNADKNSPLHF
TGTGCCAGCAGTTACAACGCGGACAAGAATTCACCCCTCCACTTT
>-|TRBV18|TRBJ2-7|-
CASSPTVSYEQYF
TGTGCCAGCTCACCGACTGTTTCCTACGAGCAGTACTTC
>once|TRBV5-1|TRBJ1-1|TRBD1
CASSPRQGRMNTEAFF
TGCGCCAGCAGCCCAAGACAGGGTCGAATGAACACTGAAGCTTTCTTT
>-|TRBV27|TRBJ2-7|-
CASTSRAPYEQYF
TGTGCCAGCACGAGCCGGGCCCCCTACGAGCAGTACTTC
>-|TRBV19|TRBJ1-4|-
CASSQPGDNEKLFF
TGTGCCAGTAGTCAGCCAGGCGATAATGAAAAACTGTTTTTT
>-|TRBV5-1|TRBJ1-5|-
CASSFGGPHQPQHF
TGCGCCAGCAGCTTCGGGGGGCCTCATCAGCCCCAGCATTTT
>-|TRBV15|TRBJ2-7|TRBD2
CATSRASGGRPYEQYF
TGTGCCACCAGCAGAGCCAGCGGGGGGCGTCCCTACGAGCAGTACTTC
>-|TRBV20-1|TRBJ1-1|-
CSATQIEAFF
TGCAGTGCTACACAGATTGAAGCTTTCTTT
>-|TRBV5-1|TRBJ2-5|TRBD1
CASSGGTGEETQYF
TGCGCCAGCAGCGGGGGGACAGGTGAAGAGACCCAGTACTTC
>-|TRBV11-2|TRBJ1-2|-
CASSLDGGRNYGYTF
TGTGCCAGCAGCTTAGACGGGGGCAGGAACTATGGCTACACCTTC
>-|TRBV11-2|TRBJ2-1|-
CASSFRGGTGPFRNEQFF
TGTGCCAGCAGCTTTCGGGGTGGGACGGGGCCCTTTCGGAATGAGCAGTTCTTC
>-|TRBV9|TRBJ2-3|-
CASSSSTDTQYF
TGTGCCAGCAGCTCTAGCACAGATACGCAGTATTTT
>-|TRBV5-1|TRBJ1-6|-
CASSSDGSWSPLHF
TGCGCCAGCAGCTCCGACGGTTCCTGGTCACCCCTCCACTTT
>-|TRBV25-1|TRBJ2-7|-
CASSVPRSGSYEQYF
TGTGCCAGCAGTGTGCCCCGGAGCGGCTCCTACGAGCAGTACTTC
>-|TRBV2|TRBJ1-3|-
CASSDEGAGGNTIYF
TGTGCCAGCAGTGACGAAGGGGCGGGCGGAAACACCATATATTTT
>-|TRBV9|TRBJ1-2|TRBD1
CASSGGQGAGYGYTF
TGTGCCAGCAGCGGGGGACAGGGGGCAGGATATGGCTACACCTTC
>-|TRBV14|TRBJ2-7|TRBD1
CASSQASTGAYEQYF
TGTGCCAGCAGCCAAGCTTCGACAGGGGCTTACGAGCAGTACTTC
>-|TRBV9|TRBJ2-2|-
CASSAPRTENTGELFF
TGTGCCAGCAGCGCGCCCCGGACAGAGAACACCGGGGAGCTGTTTTTT
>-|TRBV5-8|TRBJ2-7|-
CASSFRSSKNSYEQYF
TGTGCCAGCAGCTTTAGGTCAAGTAAGAACTCCTACGAGCAGTACTTC
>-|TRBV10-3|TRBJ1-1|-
CAISEGGGTEAFF
TGTGCCATCAGTGAAGGGGGTGGCACTGAAGCTTTCTTT
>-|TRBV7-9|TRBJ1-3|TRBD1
CASSTWDRGNTIYF
TGTGCCAGCAGCACCTGGGACAGGGGAAACACCATATATTTT
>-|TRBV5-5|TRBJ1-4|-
CASNRYLDEKLFF
TGTGCCAGCAACAGGTATCTCGATGAAAAACTGTTTTTT
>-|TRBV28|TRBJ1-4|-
CASRSGVPSEKLFF
TGTGCCAGCAGGTCGGGGGTCCCCAGTGAAAAACTGTTTTTT
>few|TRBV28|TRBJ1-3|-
CASTLVGGFSGNTIYF
TGTGCCAGCACCCTGGTGGGGGGCTTCTCTGGAAACACCATATATTTT
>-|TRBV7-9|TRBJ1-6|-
CASSTQRTRHNSPLHF
TGTGCCAGCAGCACTCAACGGACAAGGCATAATTCACCCCTCCACTTT
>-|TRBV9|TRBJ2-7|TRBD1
CASSRASTGVSHEQYF
TGTGCCAGCAGCCGAGCATCGACAGGGGTAAGCCACGAGCAGTACTTC
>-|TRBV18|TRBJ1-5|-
CASSPGGDQPQHF
TGTGCCAGCTCACCAGGGGGCGATCAGCCCCAGCATTTT
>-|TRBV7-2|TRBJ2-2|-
CASSFKNTGELFF
TGTGCCAGCAGCTTCAAGAACACCGGGGAGCTGTTTTTT
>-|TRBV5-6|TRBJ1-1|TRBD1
CASSSAQGGNTEAFF
TGTGCCAGCAGCTCCGCCCAGGGGGGGAACACTGAAGCTTTCTTT
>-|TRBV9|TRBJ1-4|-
CASSVSITTNEKLFF
TGTGCCAGCAGCGTATCGATCACAACTAATGAAAAACTGTTTTTT
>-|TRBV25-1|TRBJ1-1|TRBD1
CASSEARDRGTEAFF
TGTGCCAGCAGTGAAGCCCGGGACAGGGGCACTGAAGCTTTCTTT
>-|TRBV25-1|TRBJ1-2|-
CASSGGGGSYGYTF
TGTGCCAGCAGTGGGGGTGGGGGCAGCTATGGCTACACCTTC
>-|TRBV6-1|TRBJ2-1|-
CASSELGQQFF
TGTGCCAGCAGTGAATTGGGCCAGCAGTTCTTC
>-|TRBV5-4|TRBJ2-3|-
CASSLLNGAGDTQYF
TGTGCCAGCAGCTTACTTAACGGGGCGGGGGATACGCAGTATTTT
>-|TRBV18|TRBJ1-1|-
CASSPVSRTAPGAEAFF
TGTGCCAGCTCACCTGTATCCCGGACAGCCCCGGGAGCTGAAGCTTTCTTT
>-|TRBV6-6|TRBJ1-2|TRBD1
CASRRDRGYYGYTF
TGTGCCAGCAGAAGGGACAGGGGGTACTATGGCTACACCTTC
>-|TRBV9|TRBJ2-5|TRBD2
CASSVGTSGGWETQYF
TGTGCCAGCAGCGTAGGAACTAGCGGGGGGTGGGAGACCCAGTACTTC